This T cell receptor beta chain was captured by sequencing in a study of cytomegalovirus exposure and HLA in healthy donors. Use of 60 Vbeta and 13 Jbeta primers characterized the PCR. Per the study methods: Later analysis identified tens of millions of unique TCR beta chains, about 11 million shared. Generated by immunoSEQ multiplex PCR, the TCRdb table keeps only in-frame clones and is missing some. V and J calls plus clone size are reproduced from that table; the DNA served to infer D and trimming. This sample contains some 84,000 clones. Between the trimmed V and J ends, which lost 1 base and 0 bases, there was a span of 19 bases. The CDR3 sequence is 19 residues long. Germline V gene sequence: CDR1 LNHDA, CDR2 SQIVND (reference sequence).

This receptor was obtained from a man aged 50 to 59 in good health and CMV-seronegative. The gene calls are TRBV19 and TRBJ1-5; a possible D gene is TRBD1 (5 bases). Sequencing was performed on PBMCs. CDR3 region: CASSIAGQFQTYSNQPQHF. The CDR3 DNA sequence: TGTGCCAGTAGTATAGCAGGGCAATTTCAAACTTATAGCAATCAGCCCCAGCATTTT.